The 8 T cell receptor beta chains presented below share a single source sample, sequenced in a study of somatic mutations in cytotoxic T cells in rheumatoid arthritis. This table comes from immunoSEQ multiplex PCR, and its TCRdb copy is limited to in-frame clones, with some not included. The table has 7,200 or so clones, 70% seen once; the top ten hold approximately 46%. Sequencing was done on a sample of CD8+ T cells sorted from blood. The receptor source for this set is a man aged 35 to 55 in good health.

This clone was counted a single time. The chain has TRBV28 and TRBJ1-5; D perhaps matches TRBD1 (5 bases). The CDR3 extends over 14 amino acids. Germline V lookup: CDR1 MDHEN, CDR2 SYDVKM. V shed 3 bases and J shed 7 bases, with 13 bases lying between them. CDR3 loop: CASSFGGGRQPQHF. For the CDR3, the DNA is TGTGCCAGCAGTTTCGGGGGTGGTAGACAGCCCCAGCATTTT.

The genes are TRBV10-1 and TRBJ2-1; D may match TRBD1 or TRBD2 (5 bases each). CDR3 length: 14 residues. The ends were cut back, 1 base at V and 6 bases at J, with 10 bases in the middle. The V gene's germline CDR1 is WNHNN and CDR2 SYGVQD (reference sequence). CDR3 in DNA: TGCGCCAGCAGTGAGTTGGGACCAGGCAATGAGCAGTTCTTC. Translated, it gives CASSELGPGNEQFF.

CDR3 coding DNA: TGTGCCAGCAGCCACTTCGGGACAGGGGGCTTGCGCACTGAAGCTTTCTTT. It encodes CASSHFGTGGLRTEAFF. The chain couples TRBV7-8 to TRBJ1-1, with 12 positions matching TRBD1. Germline CDR1 is SGHVS and CDR2 is FQNEAQ. The V gene end was trimmed by 5 bases and the J gene end by 4 bases; junction bases not matched to a gene: 11. CDR3 length equals 17 residues.

The gene calls are TRBV6-4 and TRBJ2-1; D may be TRBD1 (6 bases). The CDR3 sequence is 15 residues long. Germline assignment: CDR1 MRHNA and CDR2 SNTAGT. V was clipped by 2 bases and J by 1 base, with 9 bases between them. The DNA of the CDR3 is TGTGCCAGCAGTGACGGGACAAAATCCTACAATGAGCAGTTCTTC. It is translated as CASSDGTKSYNEQFF.

The chain joins TRBV9 to TRBJ1-1, with D possibly TRBD1 on 6 matching bases. The CDR3 extends over 14 amino acids. Trimming left V 3 bases short and J 4 bases short, with 13 bases between. Germline CDR1 and CDR2: SGDLS and YYNGEE. The CDR3 DNA follows: TGTGCCAGCAGCGCCACAGGGTTGGGCACTGAAGCTTTCTTT. Amino acid sequence: CASSATGLGTEAFF.

This clone was seen once. CDR3 coding DNA: TGCGCCAGCACTTCCGGGATCACCGGGGAGCTGTTTTTT. Its protein product is CASTSGITGELFF. J is TRBJ2-2 and V is TRBV5-1, with D possibly being TRBD2 (5 bases). The germline gives CDR1 SGHRS, CDR2 YFSETQ. With 6 bases removed from V and 4 bases from J, the gap between germline ends came to 10 bases. The CDR3 length is 13 residues. Complete variable domain (other parts from reference TRBV5-1 and TRBJ2-2): KAGVTQTPRYLIKTRGQQVTLSCSPISGHRSVSWYQQTPGQGLQFLFEYFSETQRNKGNFPGRFSGRQFSNSRSEMNVSTLELGDSALYLCASTSGITGELFFGEGSRLTVL.

The chain carries TRBV7-8 and TRBJ2-7; 8 bases match TRBD1. The germline gives CDR1 SGHVS, CDR2 FQNEAQ. This CDR3 is built from 14 residues. V lost 2 bases, J lost 4 bases, and 4 bases stayed unmatched. The CDR3 region is CASSLSTGGYEQYV. The CDR3 region has the DNA TGTGCCAGCAGCTTAAGTACAGGGGGATACGAGCAGTACGTC.

The chain joins TRBV7-2 to TRBJ2-3; no firm D call. V was clipped by 3 bases and J by 0 bases, with 7 bases between them. CDR1 and CDR2 (germline): SGHTA, FQGNSA. This CDR3 comprises 14 residues. Here the CDR3 reads CASSFLPSTDTQYF. Here the CDR3 DNA reads TGTGCCAGCAGCTTTCTCCCCAGCACAGATACGCAGTATTTT.